This entry lists 26 T cell receptor beta chains sequenced from one sample in a study of blood T cell repertoires in COVID-19. Generated by immunoSEQ multiplex PCR, the TCRdb table keeps only in-frame clones and is missing some. This sample has around 160,000 clones, with approximately 95% found just once. The specimen sequenced was peripheral blood. These receptors were obtained from a woman aged 60-75 years with COVID-19, enrolled during active disease.

V and J are TRBV9 and TRBJ1-3; the match to TRBD1 covers 7 bases. Trimming cost V 0 bases and J 8 bases; bases outside gene matches: 8. The CDR3 sequence is 15 residues long. In germline, CDR1 is SGDLS, CDR2 YYNGEE. CDR3 residues: CASSVGVTGRDTIYF. The CDR3 DNA reads as TGTGCCAGCAGCGTAGGTGTGACAGGGAGAGACACCATATATTTT.

This rearrangement joins TRBV27 to TRBJ2-1; D is uncertain. The ends were cut back, 1 base at V and 2 bases at J, with 12 bases in the middle. The germline V gene has CDR1 MNHEY and CDR2 SMNVEV (reference sequence). This CDR3 is 16 amino acids long. Here the CDR3 reads CASSLWSSPAYNEQFF. The CDR3 DNA reads TGTGCCAGCAGTTTATGGTCTTCACCGGCCTACAATGAGCAGTTCTTC.

V gene TRBV19 combines with J gene TRBJ2-3; no reliable D call. Germline CDR1 LNHDA, CDR2 SQIVND (reference sequence). This CDR3 contains 13 residues. The germline V and J ends were trimmed by 6 bases and 2 bases, with 9 bases remaining between them. The DNA of the CDR3 is TGTGCCAGTAGGGGCCAGTCCACAGATACGCAGTATTTT. Translated, it gives CASRGQSTDTQYF.

This clone was seen more than once but under ten times. This chain links TRBV18 with TRBJ1-1, with unresolved D. Looked up from germline, CDR1 is KGHSH and CDR2 is LQKENI. The CDR3 length is 13 residues. Deletions cut 2 bases from V and 12 bases from J, with 16 bases between. The CDR3 here is CASSPGPVAGTFF. In DNA, the CDR3 is TGTGCCAGCTCACCAGGTCCGGTCGCGGGTACTTTCTTT.

V usage is TRBV7-6 and J usage is TRBJ1-1; maybe TRBD1 (5 bases). This CDR3 spans 15 amino acids. Per the germline V gene, CDR1 is SGHVS and CDR2 is FNYEAQ. The germline V and J ends were trimmed by 5 bases and 3 bases, with 16 bases remaining between them. CDR3 coding DNA: TGTGCCAGCAGCCTTAGTCCCAGGGCGGACACTGAAGCTTTCTTT. This encodes CASSLSPRADTEAFF. Complete variable domain (other parts from reference TRBV7-6 and TRBJ1-1): GAGVSQSPRYKVTKRGQDVALRCDPISGHVSLYWYRQALGQGPEFLTYFNYEAQQDKSGLPNDRFSAERPEGSISTLTIQRTEQRDSAMYRCASSLSPRADTEAFFGQGTRLTVV.

The rearrangement links TRBV27 to TRBJ1-1; D remains unclear. Trimming took off 5 bases at V and 4 bases at J, with 14 bases between the two ends. The germline CDR1 and CDR2 sequences are MNHEY and SMNVEV (reference sequence). This CDR3 region has 14 residues. The CDR3 coding sequence is TGTGCCAGCAGTCCTCAGGTTATGAGCACTGAAGCTTTCTTT. Protein: CASSPQVMSTEAFF.

The chain combines TRBV6-5 with TRBJ1-2, with 7 bases that match TRBD1. Germline assignment: CDR1 MNHEY and CDR2 SVGAGI. Trimming cost V 6 bases and J 6 bases; bases outside gene matches: 4. CDR3 size: 12 residues. This CDR3 is CASRTGFDGYTF. In nucleotides, the CDR3 is TGTGCCAGCAGGACAGGGTTCGATGGCTACACCTTC.

This chain links TRBV19 with TRBJ2-1; 8 bases are shared with TRBD1. The CDR3 totals 16 residues. In germline, CDR1 is LNHDA, CDR2 SQIVND (reference sequence). Trimming cost V 1 base and J 2 bases; bases outside gene matches: 4. As DNA, the CDR3 is TGTGCCAGTAGTATAGCCGGCAGGGGGCCCTACAATGAGCAGTTCTTC. Its translation: CASSIAGRGPYNEQFF.

J is TRBJ2-1 and V is TRBV11-2, with D perhaps matching TRBD1 (6 bases). Germline assignment: CDR1 SGHAT and CDR2 FQNNGV. The germline V and J ends were trimmed by 5 bases and 6 bases, with 14 bases remaining between them. This CDR3 has 14 residues. The CDR3 DNA reads as TGTGCCAGCAGCGAGTACAGGGTTCGCAATGAGCAGTTCTTC. Its protein product is CASSEYRVRNEQFF.

This clone showed up just once. The chain couples TRBV7-2 to TRBJ1-1, with D possibly being TRBD1 (6 bases). The CDR3 is 14 residues long. V was cut by 6 bases and J by 0 bases, with 11 bases left in between. The germline V gene has CDR1 SGHTA and CDR2 FQGNSA. CDR3 in amino acids: CASRDWTVNTEAFF. The CDR3 nucleotides read TGTGCCAGCAGGGATTGGACAGTGAACACTGAAGCTTTCTTT.

This chain connects TRBV5-8 to TRBJ2-5; D may be TRBD2 (7 bases). This CDR3 contains 13 residues. Per germline, CDR1 SGHTS and CDR2 YDEGEE. Trimming pared 4 bases from V and 7 bases from J, leaving 14 bases between. The CDR3 sequence: CASSLRGGGTQYF. The DNA of the CDR3 is TGTGCCAGCAGCCTTCGAGGGGGGGGGACCCAGTACTTC.

The chain recombines TRBV3-1 (or the pseudogene TRBV3-2) with TRBJ1-2; maybe TRBD1 (5 bases). The germline V gene has CDR1 LGHDT and CDR2 YNNKEL (reference sequence). V was clipped by 0 bases and J by 8 bases, with 13 bases between them. This CDR3 contains 14 residues. CDR3 protein: CASSQDGAGRGYTF. The CDR3 DNA reads TGTGCCAGCAGCCAAGATGGGGCAGGGCGGGGCTACACCTTC.

This clone was seen only once. The chain is built from TRBV7-2 and TRBJ2-5; no clear D. Germline-derived CDR1 and CDR2 are SGHTA and FQGNSA. V lost 5 bases and J lost 0, with 13 bases in between. This CDR3 is 15 amino acids long. CDR3 protein: CASSLSSRYQETQYF. The CDR3 nucleotides read TGTGCCAGCAGCCTCTCGTCGAGGTACCAAGAGACCCAGTACTTC.

This chain connects TRBV5-4 to TRBJ2-7, with TRBD2 matching 15 bases. The CDR3 sequence is 17 residues long. Looked up from germline, CDR1 is SGHNT and CDR2 is YYREEE (reference sequence). J lost 6 bases, V lost 1 base, and 8 bases had no gene match. CDR3 nucleotide sequence: TGTGCCAGCAGCTTGCGGGTAATGGGACTAGCGGGGGGCGAGCAGTACTTC. It specifies CASSLRVMGLAGGEQYF.

The chain has TRBV2 and TRBJ1-4, with 7 bases aligning to TRBD1. CDR3 length: 13 residues. Germline V gene lookup returns CDR1 SNHLY and CDR2 FYNNEI. V dropped 6 bases and J dropped 5; count of bases not matched to a gene: 3. In DNA form, the CDR3 reads TGTGCCAGCAGGGGACAGCCAAATGAAAAACTGTTTTTT. Protein product: CASRGQPNEKLFF.

V usage is TRBV27 and J usage is TRBJ1-1; TRBD1 matches at 8 bases. Germline CDR1 reads MNHEY; CDR2 reads SMNVEV (reference sequence). The CDR3 sequence is 14 residues long. J lost 2 bases, V lost 3 bases, and 2 bases had no gene match. The CDR3 protein is CASSFRGRNTEAFF. CDR3 sequence (DNA): TGTGCCAGCAGTTTCAGGGGGCGAAACACTGAAGCTTTCTTT.

The chain is built from TRBV5-8 and TRBJ1-2; possibly TRBD1 for D (6 bases). The CDR3 consists of 15 residues. Between the trimmed V and J ends, which lost 1 base and 7 bases, there was a span of 17 bases. In germline, CDR1 is SGHTS, CDR2 YDEGEE. DNA for the CDR3: TGTGCCAGCAGCTTGATCGGCCTACAGGGAATTGGCTACACCTTC. It codes for CASSLIGLQGIGYTF.

This clone was counted once. This rearrangement joins TRBV4-3 to TRBJ1-4; D call uncertain. Trimming pared 3 bases from V and 8 bases from J, leaving 13 bases between. There are 14 residues in the CDR3. The germline CDR1 and CDR2 sequences are LGHNA and YSLEER. This CDR3 is CASSHVQTREKLFF. The DNA of the CDR3 is TGCGCCAGCAGCCACGTCCAAACCAGGGAAAAACTGTTTTTT.

The V gene is TRBV5-1, the J gene TRBJ2-3; D remains ambiguous. There are 14 residues in the CDR3. V was shortened by 4 bases and J by 1 base, with 10 bases between the two germline ends. In germline, CDR1 is SGHRS, CDR2 YFSETQ. The chain's CDR3 is CASSPSAGTDTQYF. In DNA form, the CDR3 reads TGCGCCAGCAGCCCATCGGCGGGCACAGATACGCAGTATTTT. The full variable domain, completed using reference TRBV5-1 and TRBJ2-3, is KAGVTQTPRYLIKTRGQQVTLSCSPISGHRSVSWYQQTPGQGLQFLFEYFSETQRNKGNFPGRFSGRQFSNSRSEMNVSTLELGDSALYLCASSPSAGTDTQYFGPGTRLTVL.

The sample holds one count of this clone. The chain has TRBV5-4 and TRBJ1-2, with TRBD1 as a possible D gene (5 bases). In germline, CDR1 is SGHNT, CDR2 YYREEE (reference sequence). The CDR3 consists of 16 residues. Trimming took off 0 bases at V and 1 base at J, with 13 bases between the two ends. CDR3 in DNA: TGTGCCAGCAGCTTGGTTCGGGGGGAGATTAACTATGGCTACACCTTC. Translated: CASSLVRGEINYGYTF. Using reference TRBV5-4 and TRBJ1-2 for the parts outside the CDR3, the full variable domain is ETGVTQSPTHLIKTRGQQVTLRCSSQSGHNTVSWYQQALGQGPQFIFQYYREEENGRGNFPPRFSGLQFPNYSSELNVNALELDDSALYLCASSLVRGEINYGYTFGSGTRLTVV.

The rearrangement links TRBV4-2 to TRBJ1-2; D may be TRBD1 (5 bases). Germline V CDR1 and CDR2: LGHNA, YNFKEQ. The CDR3 is 17 residues long. Trimming removed 0 bases at V and 4 bases at J, with 18 bases between. DNA of the CDR3: TGTGCCAGCAGCCAAGACCCGGTTGGGAGGGACTTCTATGGCTACACCTTC. Translation gives CASSQDPVGRDFYGYTF.

In DNA, the CDR3 is TGTGCCAGCAGCGCACCATTCCGGACAGGGCCCGGAAACACCATATATTTT. Translation: CASSAPFRTGPGNTIYF. The genes are TRBV7-2 and TRBJ1-3; 8 bases are a match to TRBD1. The V and J ends lost 5 bases and 4 bases, in that order; junction bases with no gene match: 13. The CDR3 has 17 residues. From germline, CDR1 is SGHTA and CDR2 FQGNSA.

Only one count was recorded for this clone. For the CDR3, the DNA is TGCGCCAGCAGCCCCCAGGGGGCCACCGGGGAGCTGTTTTTT. The encoded protein is CASSPQGATGELFF. The chain has TRBV5-1 and TRBJ2-2; 8 positions agree with TRBD1. Germline lookup yields CDR1 SGHRS and CDR2 YFSETQ. The ends lost 4 bases at V and 4 bases at J; junction bases unmatched: 3. CDR3 length equals 14 residues.

This chain uses TRBV5-1 with TRBJ2-1; weak D call: TRBD2 (6 bases). The V gene's germline CDR1 is SGHRS and CDR2 YFSETQ. There are 11 residues in the CDR3. Between the trimmed V and J ends, which lost 9 bases and 5 bases, there was a span of 9 bases. DNA for the CDR3: TGCGCCACCGCGGGACACAATGAGCAGTTCTTC. This gives the protein CATAGHNEQFF. The whole variable domain, remainder taken from reference TRBV5-1 and TRBJ2-1, is KAGVTQTPRYLIKTRGQQVTLSCSPISGHRSVSWYQQTPGQGLQFLFEYFSETQRNKGNFPGRFSGRQFSNSRSEMNVSTLELGDSALYLCATAGHNEQFFGPGTRLTVL.

This chain joins TRBV7-2 and TRBJ1-5, with 7 bases aligning to TRBD1. V lost 5 bases and J lost 4; bases outside the gene matches: 11. Looked up from germline, CDR1 is SGHTA and CDR2 is FQGNSA. The CDR3 totals 16 residues. CDR3 loop: CASSPGLGTANQPQHF. The CDR3 DNA follows: TGTGCCAGCAGCCCGGGACTGGGGACAGCTAATCAGCCCCAGCATTTT.

Here the CDR3 DNA reads TGTGCCAGCAGTTTCGCAGGAACCTATGGCTACACCTTC. Its protein is CASSFAGTYGYTF. V usage is TRBV27 and J usage is TRBJ1-2; D unclear. Germline V gene sequence: CDR1 MNHEY, CDR2 SMNVEV (reference sequence). This CDR3 comprises 13 residues. Trimming removed 3 bases from V and 4 bases from J, with 9 bases in between.